This T cell receptor beta chain was documented in a study of blood T cell repertoires in COVID-19. Study overall: The analysed material was cDNA or gDNA that came from T cells, B-cell-depleted T cells, or PBMCs.

CDR3 size: 14 residues. The V and J ends lost 10 bases and 4 bases respectively, with 17 bases between them. The germline CDR1 and CDR2 sequences are MNHEY and SVGAGI. Original methodology: Nucleated cell number was recorded as an estimate derived from reference gene primer amplification. Assay: immunoSEQ multiplex PCR; the TCRdb copy retains only in-frame clones and omits some. The V and J calls and clone size come from that table; D and trimming were worked out from the DNA. There are about 39,000 clones in the sample; approximately 90% occur only once, and roughly 2.2% lies in the top ten. The chain links TRBV6-5 to TRBJ2-1, with D perhaps matching TRBD2 (6 bases). Input material: peripheral blood. This receptor was taken from a man in his fifties with active COVID-19. The DNA for the CDR3 is TGTGCCACCTCCTCGCGGGGCACGTACAATGAGCAGTTCTTC. It translates to CATSSRGTYNEQFF.